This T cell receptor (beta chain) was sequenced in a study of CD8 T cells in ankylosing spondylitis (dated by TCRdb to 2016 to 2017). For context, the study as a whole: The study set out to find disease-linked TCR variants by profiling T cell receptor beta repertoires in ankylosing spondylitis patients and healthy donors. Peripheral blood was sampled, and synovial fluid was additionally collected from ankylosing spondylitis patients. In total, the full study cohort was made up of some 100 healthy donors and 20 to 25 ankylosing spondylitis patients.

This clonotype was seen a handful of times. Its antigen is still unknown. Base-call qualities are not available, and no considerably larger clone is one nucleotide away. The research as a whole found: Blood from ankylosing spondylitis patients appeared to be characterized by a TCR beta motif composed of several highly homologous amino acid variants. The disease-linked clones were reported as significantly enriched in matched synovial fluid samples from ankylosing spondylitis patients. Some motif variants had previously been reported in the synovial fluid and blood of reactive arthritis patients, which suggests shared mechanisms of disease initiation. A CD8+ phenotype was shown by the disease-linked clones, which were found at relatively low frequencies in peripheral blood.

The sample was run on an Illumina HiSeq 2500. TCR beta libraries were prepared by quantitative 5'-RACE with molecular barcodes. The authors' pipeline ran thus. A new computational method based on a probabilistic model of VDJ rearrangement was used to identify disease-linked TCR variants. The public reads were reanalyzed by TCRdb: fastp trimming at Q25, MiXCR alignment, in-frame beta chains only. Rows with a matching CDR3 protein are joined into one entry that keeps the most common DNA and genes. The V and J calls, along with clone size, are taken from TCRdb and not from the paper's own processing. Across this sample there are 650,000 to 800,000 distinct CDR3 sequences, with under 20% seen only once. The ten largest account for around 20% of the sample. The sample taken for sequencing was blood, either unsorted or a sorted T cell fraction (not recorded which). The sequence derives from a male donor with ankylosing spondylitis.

The CDR3 here reads CSVYPTGKNTEAFF. The DNA reads TGCAGCGTTTACCCGACAGGGAAAAACACTGAAGCTTTCTTT. Recombination connected TRBV29-1 to TRBJ1-1, with 7 bases in between that match TRBD1. V loses 5 bases at its end and J loses 2 bases; junction bases beyond the gene matches: 8. The CDR3 spans 14 residues, from the cysteine through the phenylalanine. The CDR3 DNA has 42 bases and is translated from base 1. The germline V gene specifies SQVTM as CDR1 and ANQGSEA as CDR2.